Listed below are T cell receptor beta chains from one sample, sequenced in a study of identical twins. In TCRdb, the 5' RACE reads were re-called with MiXCR into one record per CDR3 protein. Of 250,000 to 350,000 distinct CDR3 sequences in the sample, about 8.1% are singletons; the top ten hold about 2.1%. Another study also made use of these data, one on yellow fever vaccine responses in identical twins.

The sample comprised memory (CD45RO+) T cells sorted from blood. The receptors shown here come from a woman under 30 in good health. CDR3s include the opening cysteine and the closing phenylalanine or tryptophan. The D gene is left open where the match is weak. Where a row states a size, it is once, few, many or the class of an expanded clone; other rows omit it.

>-|TRBV5-6|-|TRBJ2-5
TGTGCCAGCAGCGCGGGCTCGACCCCAGAGACCCAGTACTTC
CASSAGSTPETQYF
>-|TRBV20-1|few|TRBJ2-7
TGCAGTGCTATGGGGCGGGGCTACGAGCAGTACTTC
CSAMGRGYEQYF
>-|TRBV24-1|many|TRBJ2-7
TGTGCCACCAGTGCCGCCAGCTTCCTCCCCTACGAGCAGTACTTC
CATSAASFLPYEQYF
>-|TRBV5-1|few|TRBJ2-7
TGCGCCAGCAGCTTGGCCGATAGCGTTTCGCAGTACTTC
CASSLADSVSQYF
>TRBD1|TRBV5-1|many|TRBJ1-4
TGCGCCAGCAGCTCAACGGGACAGAACTCTAATGAAAAACTGTTTTTT
CASSSTGQNSNEKLFF
>-|TRBV25-1|-|TRBJ2-5
TGTGCCAGCAGTGAACGGAAAGGGTATGGATCCGGAAAGACGGCCGAACAAGAGACCCAGTACTTC
CASSERKGYGSGKTAEQETQYF
>-|TRBV2|-|TRBJ2-6
TGTGCCAGCAAACAGGAAGGCTCCGGGGCCAACGTCCTGACTTTC
CASKQEGSGANVLTF
>TRBD1|TRBV12-3/TRBV12-4|few|TRBJ2-5
TGTGCCAGCAGTTACAGGGGGAGGGAGACCCAGTACTTC
CASSYRGRETQYF
>-|TRBV7-9|-|TRBJ2-3
TGTGACAGCAGCCCCCCGACCGCGGTGGGGAATACGCAGTATTTT
CDSSPPTAVGNTQYF
>-|TRBV5-1|few|TRBJ2-1
TGCGCCAGCAGCATAGGACTTACCAGTTCCAATTACAATGAGCAGTTCTTC
CASSIGLTSSNYNEQFF
>TRBD2|TRBV2|-|TRBJ2-1
TGTGCCAGCCTGAGACAGGGGGGGACTAGCGGTCGAATGGGTGAGCAGTTCTTC
CASLRQGGTSGRMGEQFF
>TRBD2|TRBV4-1|many|TRBJ2-3
TGCGCCAGCAGCCAAGATTGGGCGGGAGGGCCATCAGATACGCAGTATTTT
CASSQDWAGGPSDTQYF
>-|TRBV3-1|many|TRBJ2-4
TGTGCCAGCAGCCATACAGGGTTGGACAAAAACATTCAGTACTTC
CASSHTGLDKNIQYF
>-|TRBV18|-|TRBJ2-2
TGTGCCAGCTCACCACCGTCGGGGCTCACCGGGGAGCTGTTTTTT
CASSPPSGLTGELFF
>TRBD1|TRBV12-3/TRBV12-4|many|TRBJ1-1
TGTGCCAGCAGACCCCTGTCCGGGACAGGGGTCACTGAAGCTTTCTTT
CASRPLSGTGVTEAFF
>TRBD1|TRBV9|few|TRBJ1-6
TGTGCCAGCAGCTCCGGGACAGGGATCCCACCCCTCCACTTT
CASSSGTGIPPLHF
>TRBD1|TRBV7-3|few|TRBJ2-2
TGTGCCAGCGGACAGGGGGGAGGTTCCGGGGAGCTGTTTTTT
CASGQGGGSGELFF
>TRBD1|TRBV20-1|few|TRBJ1-5
TGCAGTGCTAGAGACTCTCCAGGGGGAGACTATAGCAATCAGCCCCAGCATTTT
CSARDSPGGDYSNQPQHF
>-|TRBV6-1|-|TRBJ2-5
TGTGCCAGCAGTGAAGCGGGGACCTGGGAGACCCAGTACTTC
CASSEAGTWETQYF
>-|TRBV4-1|few|TRBJ2-1
TGCGCCAGCAGCCACGGGGTAACCTCGAGCTCCTACAATGAGCAGTTCTTC
CASSHGVTSSSYNEQFF
>TRBD2|TRBV20-1|many|TRBJ2-4
TGCAGTGCTAGAGATTGGACTAGCGAGAGTAAAAACATTCAGTACTTC
CSARDWTSESKNIQYF
>-|TRBV6-4|many|TRBJ2-2
TGTGCCAGCAGTGACTCACCCGAGGGGGCCGGGGAGCTGTTTTTT
CASSDSPEGAGELFF
>-|TRBV27|few|TRBJ1-4
TGTGCCAGCAGTTTATCGTACAGGGATGAAAAACTGTTTTTT
CASSLSYRDEKLFF
>-|TRBV12-3/TRBV12-4|many|TRBJ1-5
TGTGCCAGCAGTTATATGCGCAATCAGCCCCAGCATTTT
CASSYMRNQPQHF
>TRBD1|TRBV28|few|TRBJ1-2
TGTGCCAGCAGTAAGTCCGGGACAGGGAACTATGGCTACACCTTC
CASSKSGTGNYGYTF